Listed below are T cell receptor beta chains from one sample, sequenced in a study of shared clonotypes between healthy human individuals. Profiled with immunoSEQ multiplex PCR; TCRdb holds only in-frame clones, not every one. The sample lists over 800,000 clones, 80% to 95% occurring once. The sample consisted of naive CD8+ T cells sorted from blood. Receptors originate from a man aged 25 to 45 in good health. Both conserved end residues are part of each CDR3.

j_call	v_call	cdr3_aa
TRBJ2-5	TRBV4-1	CASSQVDTSKYQETQYF
TRBJ2-1	TRBV5-1	CASSLAGSGSYNEQFF
TRBJ2-3	TRBV5-1	CASTLAGHDTQYF
TRBJ1-5	TRBV28	CASSFSSNQPQHF
TRBJ1-4	TRBV28	CASSPLPEEKLFF
TRBJ2-7	TRBV27	CASSFRSLIGLAGGIGYEQYF
TRBJ1-1	TRBV6-1	CASSPQGWDTEAFF
TRBJ2-1	TRBV9	CASSEEGGTANNEQFF
TRBJ2-1	TRBV7-3	CASSLLTTTEQFF
TRBJ2-1	TRBV7-9	CASSLSAGTSGNNEQFF
TRBJ2-1	TRBV9	CASSPRAGTGFGDEQFF
TRBJ2-5	TRBV5-6	CASSLKTGGSGETQYF
TRBJ1-3	TRBV10-3	CAISPTRDRVAGNTIYF
TRBJ1-1	TRBV14	CASSQVSVITEAFF
TRBJ1-1	TRBV7-9	CASSSLEGAGTEAFF
TRBJ1-5	TRBV7-6	CASSLTEENQPQHF
TRBJ2-7	TRBV11-2	CASSMGGGSYEQYF
TRBJ2-1	TRBV7-9	CASSSIASYNEQFF
TRBJ1-1	TRBV7-9	CASSLDRGPTEAFF
TRBJ2-7	TRBV6-1	CASRDRASSYEQYF
TRBJ1-1	TRBV4-1	CASSQTGQGPEAFF
TRBJ2-2	TRBV5-8	CAVRTGGLLGGTGELFF
TRBJ1-1	TRBV7-9	CASSLVGRGGLNTEAFF
TRBJ2-1	TRBV27	CASRSGLSSYNEQFF
TRBJ2-1	TRBV4-1	CASSQGLAARNEQFF
TRBJ1-1	TRBV4-1	CASSPMRGDTEAFF
TRBJ2-7	TRBV28	CATRQGYEQYF
TRBJ1-1	TRBV2	CARSVAAQGNTEAFF
TRBJ2-7	TRBV6-6	CASSYAGSYEQYF
TRBJ1-5	TRBV11-2	CASSPGGLGNQPQHF
TRBJ2-2	TRBV5-6	CASSLGETGELFF
TRBJ2-7	TRBV28	CASENRPYEQYF
TRBJ2-3	TRBV28	CASSAGLAGGGGRDTQYF
TRBJ2-1	TRBV7-9	CATQHGSINEQFF
TRBJ2-7	TRBV7-2	CASSLGTSGTGEQYF
TRBJ2-3	TRBV4-2	CASSQDGSSSTDTQYF
TRBJ2-3	TRBV27	CASSLFSYTDTQYF